This is a list of T cell receptor beta chains from one sample in a study of blood T cell repertoires in COVID-19. TCRdb keeps only in-frame clones here, not all; method: immunoSEQ multiplex PCR. The sample consists of under 100,000 clones, roughly four fifths of them appearing once. Sequencing was done on a sample of peripheral blood. The source is a man aged 55 to 69 with acute or convalescent COVID-19. CDR3s include the opening cysteine and the closing phenylalanine or tryptophan. D genes are given only for firm matches. A clone size is listed for some rows: how often the clone was seen (once, few, many), or a class if it is expanded.

j_call v_call clone_size d_call cdr3_aa cdr3_nt
TRBJ2-7 TRBV7-2 . . CASSLQREEVEQYF TGTGCCAGCAGCTTACAGCGCGAGGAGGTCGAGCAGTACTTC
TRBJ2-2 TRBV12-3/TRBV12-4 . . CASSSTGKGELFF TGTGCCAGCAGCTCAACAGGGAAGGGGGAGCTGTTTTTT
TRBJ1-2 TRBV5-6 . . CASVNPNYGYTF TGTGCCAGCGTAAATCCTAACTATGGCTACACCTTC
TRBJ1-5 TRBV30 . . CAWSARGDQPQHF TGTGCCTGGAGTGCCCGGGGGGATCAGCCCCAGCATTTT
TRBJ2-1 TRBV19 . . CASSIDLNEQFF TGTGCCAGTAGTATAGACCTCAATGAGCAGTTCTTC
TRBJ1-2 TRBV4-3 . TRBD1 CASSQMTGNYGYTF TGCGCCAGCAGCCAGATGACAGGGAACTATGGCTACACCTTC
TRBJ2-7 TRBV5-1 . . CAPTDSRSEQYF TGCGCCCCAACGGATAGCCGGAGCGAGCAGTACTTC
TRBJ1-1 TRBV25-1 . . CASSDGVNTEAFF TGTGCCAGCAGTGACGGAGTGAACACTGAAGCTTTCTTT
TRBJ2-3 TRBV2 once TRBD2 CASRLAEATDTQYF TGTGCCAGTCGACTAGCGGAGGCCACAGATACGCAGTATTTT
TRBJ2-1 TRBV7-9 . TRBD1 CASSLPGGYNEQFF TGTGCCAGCAGCTTACCAGGGGGCTACAATGAGCAGTTCTTC
TRBJ2-2 TRBV5-6 few TRBD2 CASSTSGGPRELFF TGTGCCAGCAGTACTAGCGGGGGGCCTCGGGAGCTGTTTTTT
TRBJ1-3 TRBV6-5 . . CATFWVGSGNTIYF TGTGCCACCTTCTGGGTGGGCTCCGGAAACACCATATATTTT
TRBJ2-7 TRBV7-9 . TRBD1 CASSRFGQGAGSYEQYF TGTGCCAGCAGCCGATTCGGCCAGGGGGCAGGTTCCTACGAGCAGTACTTC
TRBJ2-3 TRBV9 . . CASSVGGAHKDTQYF TGTGCCAGCAGCGTAGGAGGCGCTCACAAAGATACGCAGTATTTT
TRBJ2-3 TRBV18 . . CASSPRTDTQYF TGTGCCAGCTCCCCGAGGACAGATACGCAGTATTTT
TRBJ2-1 TRBV11-3 . . CASSLDQGGSAAYNEQFF TGTGCCAGCAGCTTAGATCAGGGGGGAAGCGCGGCGTACAATGAGCAGTTCTTC
TRBJ2-7 TRBV6-5 . . CASSYSKASEQYF TGTGCCAGCAGTTACTCGAAAGCAAGCGAGCAGTACTTC
TRBJ2-1 TRBV4-1 . . CASSLQGGGYNEQFF TGCGCCAGCAGCCTCCAGGGAGGGGGTTACAATGAGCAGTTCTTC
TRBJ2-1 TRBV7-9 . TRBD2 CASSHSGGTNEQFF TGTGCCAGCAGCCATAGCGGGGGGACAAATGAGCAGTTCTTC
TRBJ1-1 TRBV11-2 . . CASSLNLASPTEAFF TGTGCCAGCAGCTTAAATCTGGCCAGTCCTACTGAAGCTTTCTTT
TRBJ2-7 TRBV14 . . CASSQDQGTSQGKQYF TGTGCCAGCAGCCAAGATCAAGGCACGAGTCAGGGGAAGCAGTACTTC
TRBJ1-1 TRBV7-2 . . CASSQSGNTEAFF TGTGCCAGCAGTCAGTCAGGGAACACTGAAGCTTTCTTT
TRBJ1-1 TRBV15 . TRBD1 CATSRGDSLNTEAFF TGTGCCACCAGCAGAGGGGACAGTTTGAACACTGAAGCTTTCTTT
TRBJ1-2 TRBV28 . TRBD1 CANLDRYYGYTF TGTGCCAACCTGGACAGGTACTATGGCTACACCTTC
TRBJ1-5 TRBV7-2 . . CASSPTGYNQPQHF TGTGCCAGCAGCCCCACAGGGTACAATCAGCCCCAGCATTTT
TRBJ2-4 TRBV4-2 . . CASSQDPAGAKNIQYF TGTGCCAGCAGCCAAGACCCAGCGGGAGCCAAAAACATTCAGTACTTC
TRBJ2-5 TRBV5-1 . TRBD1 CASSLNAGTGARETQYF TGCGCCAGCAGCTTAAACGCCGGGACAGGGGCTAGGGAGACCCAGTACTTC
TRBJ1-3 TRBV19 few . CASSLQNPGNTIYF TGTGCCAGTAGTCTCCAGAATCCTGGAAACACCATATATTTT
TRBJ2-7 TRBV5-1 . . CASSGGASHYEQYF TGCGCCAGCAGCGGAGGGGCATCTCATTACGAGCAGTACTTC
TRBJ1-5 TRBV7-9 few TRBD1 CASSSSRGRVGGNQPQHF TGTGCCAGCAGCTCATCTAGGGGGCGAGTTGGTGGCAATCAGCCCCAGCATTTT
TRBJ1-2 TRBV10-3 . TRBD1 CAIDRGRDSYGYTF TGTGCCATTGACAGGGGGCGAGACAGCTATGGCTACACCTTC
TRBJ1-2 TRBV3-1/TRBV3-2 . . CASSQVEYGYTF TGTGCCAGCAGCCAAGTCGAGTATGGCTACACCTTC
TRBJ2-2 TRBV11-2 . TRBD2 CASSPRTSTGELFF TGTGCCAGCAGCCCTCGGACTAGCACCGGGGAGCTGTTTTTT
TRBJ1-2 TRBV5-4 . TRBD1 CASSHPDRDSSPF TGTGCCAGCAGCCATCCCGACAGGGACTCCAGTCCCTTC
TRBJ1-3 TRBV4-3 . . CASSQEAVIGNTIYF TGCGCCAGCAGCCAGGAGGCGGTAATTGGAAACACCATATATTTT
TRBJ2-2 TRBV7-3 . . CASSDKSGSTGELFF TGTGCCAGCAGCGACAAGTCCGGGAGCACCGGGGAGCTGTTTTTT
TRBJ2-1 TRBV20-1 . TRBD1 CSAKGQAQQFF TGCAGTGCTAAAGGACAGGCTCAGCAGTTCTTC
TRBJ2-3 TRBV5-6 . . CASSGDLTDTQYF TGTGCCAGCAGCGGGGACTTAACAGATACGCAGTATTTT
TRBJ2-3 TRBV29-1 . TRBD2 CSARTSGGADTQYF TGCAGCGCCAGGACTAGCGGGGGGGCGGATACGCAGTATTTT
TRBJ2-2 TRBV4-3 . . CASSPTGTYNTGELFF TGCGCCAGCAGCCCGACCGGGACATATAACACCGGGGAGCTGTTTTTT
TRBJ1-6 TRBV6-2/TRBV6-3 . TRBD1 CASSYRGTGLPPLHF TGTGCCAGCAGTTACCGCGGGACAGGGCTTCCACCCCTCCACTTT
TRBJ1-1 TRBV15 . TRBD1 CATIGTRDRENTEAFF TGTGCCACCATAGGTACCCGGGACAGGGAGAACACTGAAGCTTTCTTT